This TCR beta chain was profiled in a study of blood T cell repertoires in COVID-19. Study-level information: Material from acute and convalescent COVID-19 was sourced from the United States, Italy and Spain.

Germline assignment: CDR1 SNHLY and CDR2 FYNNEI. Germline trimming cut 6 bases from V and 10 bases from J; bases unmatched to any gene: 12. The length of the CDR3 is 15 residues. The method was immunoSEQ multiplex PCR; TCRdb's version includes in-frame clones alone and lacks a portion of them. Of roughly 160,000 clones listed, 82% are singletons. Participants' reported clinical history set cohort assignment. Donors in Cohort 3 who had recovered were those with two negative PCRs, healthcare professional clearance, or resolution of their symptoms. The origin of this receptor is a man between 60 and 75 years old who had recovered from COVID-19. Sequenced input: PBMCs or T cells enriched from blood (not recorded which). This chain uses TRBV2 with TRBJ1-4; 9 bases line up with TRBD1. This chain's CDR3 is CASRVQGAKGLKLFF. Here the CDR3 DNA reads TGTGCCAGCAGAGTACAGGGGGCCAAAGGTTTAAAACTGTTTTTT.